This T cell receptor beta chain originates from a study of cytomegalovirus exposure and HLA in healthy donors. Regarding the study as a whole: Rare TCR sequences predominated, though certain public TCRs were found in many donors.

CDR1 and CDR2 (germline): SNHLY, FYNNEI. The CDR3 sequence is 15 residues long. The V end was cut by 4 bases, the J end by 2 bases, with 15 bases between. 13 Jbeta primers and 60 Vbeta primers were used for the PCR. In the original analysis: Per a later analysis, the number of unique TCR beta chains was some 80 million, of which roughly 11 million were shared. TCRdb keeps only in-frame clones here, not all; method: immunoSEQ multiplex PCR. V and J calls and clone size are those listed in that table; D and trimming were worked out from the DNA. The sample includes fewer than 85,000 clones. In the case of this clone: Its cognate antigen is unknown.

The receptor was isolated from a man aged 50 to 60 in good health and CMV-seropositive. Sequencing input: PBMCs. The gene calls are TRBV2 and TRBJ2-7; tentative D call: TRBD2 (5 bases). Here the CDR3 reads CASSGPLGDPYEQYF. CDR3 DNA sequence: TGTGCCAGCAGTGGCCCCTTGGGAGACCCCTACGAGCAGTACTTC.